These T cell receptor beta chains were read from a single sample in a study of T cell responses to AZD1222 COVID-19 vaccine. Assay used: immunoSEQ multiplex PCR; TCRdb lists only in-frame clones, some missing. The sample has some 180,000 clones, 90% to 95% seen once. Sequenced material: peripheral blood, taken 28 days after the second dose of the MenACWY control vaccine. These receptors originate from an adult who received the MenACWY meningococcal vaccine as a control. The CDR3 runs from the conserved cysteine through the conserved F or W. The order of the fields is V gene, CDR3 protein.

TRBV4-3	CASSQRGADFYEQYF
TRBV19	CASSAGLYNEQFF
TRBV19	CASSTGGVVTDTQYF
TRBV30	CAWRAGRSYYEQYF
TRBV5-1	CASSLMGQLNTEAFF
TRBV9	CASSVVARGPQHF
TRBV5-1	CASSLNWRTSGNTIYF
TRBV4-3	CASSQSRGRVSEAFF
TRBV3-1/TRBV3-2	CASRGGGDTQYF
TRBV5-4	CASSDPLEWEQYF
TRBV6-5	CASSYGVDRGGYTF
TRBV28	CATKGLAGGQETQYF
TRBV4-3	CASSQGLAGGPETQYF
TRBV16	CASSQQQYNEQFF
TRBV28	CASSVGQGARETQYF
TRBV25-1	CASSETAILNTEAFF
TRBV9	CASSARTGSIYGYTF
TRBV29-1	CSVEVGAGYGYTF
TRBV7-2	CASSFGLAGGETQYF
TRBV3-1/TRBV3-2	CASSPRWGGNTEAFF
TRBV6-5	CASSYGGRQGQPQHF
TRBV29-1	CSVVMTGRGANYGYTF
TRBV7-9	CASSSRTGISGYTF
TRBV28	CASRTGGTEAFF
TRBV12-3/TRBV12-4	CASSGANYGYTF
TRBV19	CASRQGADEQYF
TRBV1	CTSSPGGRRDTQYF
TRBV27	CASRARGSGMNTEAFF
TRBV4-1	CASSQDSSGVLAQYF
TRBV10-3	CAISEPGSAGGGEQFF
TRBV29-1	CSVSYTNTGELFF
TRBV3-1/TRBV3-2	CASSQESPGGPGELFF
TRBV9	CASSVAGSGNTIYF
TRBV19	CASSIKDRGDYGYTF
TRBV19	CASSISGGRTEAFF
TRBV4-1	CASSQDAVNTEAFF
TRBV30	CAWSGTGDQPQHF
TRBV4-1	CASSQLQGSSGNTIYF
TRBV6-5	CASSYSGQGNRGYTF
TRBV7-2	CASSLGRTGPHEQYF
TRBV7-9	CASSLVQGTDTQYF
TRBV6-5	CASSPGGVNNEQFF
TRBV9	CASSRLTNEKLFF
TRBV5-6	CASSLRAEQFF
TRBV11-2	CASSRTGKTKAFF
TRBV30	CAWSFSSEYSGNTIYF
TRBV5-6	CASSFSSGYTF
TRBV7-9	CASSPRTGMNTEAFF
TRBV28	CASSGRGQGGSPLHF
TRBV7-8	CASSRGGDTEAFF
TRBV4-1	CASSQDVRANEKLFF
TRBV2	CASSERTSGLGEQYF
TRBV19	CASSTRIDTEAFF
TRBV7-9	CASGEPSGAETQYF
TRBV27	CASSPGAGWGETQYF
TRBV11-1	CASSPGLGQFF
TRBV19	CASRTAQGLGPQHF
TRBV20-1	CSARSYTEAFF
TRBV11-2	CASSLLGSSTDTQYF
TRBV6-2/TRBV6-3	CASSRGGGPSTDTQYF